One sample yielded the 11 T cell receptor beta chains listed below, sequenced in a study of STAT5B mutations in CD4+ large granular lymphocyte leukemia (dated by TCRdb to between 2022 and 2023). The library was obtained by the immunoSEQ multiplex PCR assay. The source is immuneACCESS, and TCRdb retained only in-frame sequences with V and J called. Part of the clones is not carried over; for the studies checked, unresolved V genes explain less than half of this, and the remainder is unexplained. Here the sample has 20,000 to 25,000 clones; around three quarters occur a single time. Clones ranked in the top ten supply approximately 4.1% of the sample. Input material: CD4+ T cells from blood buffy coats. The receptors stem from a human donor in good health.

A single count supports this clone. V gene TRBV11-2 combines with J gene TRBJ2-7; a possible D gene is TRBD1 (6 bases). The length of the CDR3 is 15 residues. With 1 base removed from V and 6 bases from J, the gap between germline ends came to 16 bases. Germline V gives CDR1 SGHAT, CDR2 FQNNGV. Written as DNA, the CDR3 is TGTGCCAGCAGCTTAGTGAGGACAGAAACAACCGAGCAGTACTTC. Encoded protein: CASSLVRTETTEQYF.

V gene TRBV5-1 combines with J gene TRBJ1-4; D ambiguous. There are 15 residues in the CDR3. The germline V gene encodes CDR1 SGHRS and CDR2 YFSETQ. Trimming left V 0 bases short and J 0 bases short, with 6 bases between. The CDR3 here is CASSLGSSTNEKLFF. CDR3 in DNA: TGCGCCAGCAGCTTGGGGTCTTCAACTAATGAAAAACTGTTTTTT.

The gene calls are TRBV29-1 and TRBJ2-7; D is perhaps TRBD1 (6 bases). Trimming removed 4 bases from V and 0 bases from J, with 19 bases in between. CDR1 and CDR2 (germline): SQVTM, ANQGSEA. The CDR3 is 16 amino acids. CDR3 in amino acids: CSVVRGTSWGSYEQYF. Written as DNA, the CDR3 is TGCAGCGTTGTCAGGGGCACGTCATGGGGCTCCTACGAGCAGTACTTC.

The chain is built from TRBV28 and TRBJ1-5; 7 positions match TRBD1. Losses at the gene ends were 6 bases for V and 9 bases for J; bases not matched to a gene: 17. The germline gives CDR1 MDHEN, CDR2 SYDVKM. The CDR3 length is 16 residues. The CDR3 sequence is CASSLGQFAGLGPQHF. The CDR3 DNA sequence: TGTGCCAGCAGCTTGGGACAGTTTGCTGGGTTAGGGCCCCAGCATTTT.

This clone was seen only a few times. The chain recombines TRBV6-5 with TRBJ2-1; D ambiguous. CDR3 length: 16 residues. Germline-derived CDR1 and CDR2 are MNHEY and SVGAGI. Trimming pared 2 bases from V and 0 bases from J, leaving 11 bases between. CDR3: CASSYRRPSSYNEQFF. The CDR3 DNA sequence: TGTGCCAGCAGTTACCGCAGGCCGAGCTCCTACAATGAGCAGTTCTTC.

The rearrangement joins TRBV19 to TRBJ2-1, with 10 bases matching TRBD1. The CDR3 loop spans 14 amino acids. The germline V gene has CDR1 LNHDA and CDR2 SQIVND (reference sequence). J was trimmed by 15 bases and V by 4 bases; bases with no gene match: 12. The CDR3 coding sequence is TGTGCCAGTAGTAGGGACAGGGGATCGGGAAGGTGGTTCTTC. It translates to CASSRDRGSGRWFF.

V is TRBV29-1 and J is TRBJ1-2; 7 nucleotides line up with TRBD1. Trimming took 4 bases from V and 8 from J; bases not matched to a gene: 13. The CDR3 contains 14 residues. The V gene's germline CDR1 is SQVTM and CDR2 ANQGSEA. The CDR3 reads CSVVSMGQRGGYTF. The CDR3 nucleotides read TGCAGCGTTGTTAGCATGGGACAGCGGGGAGGCTACACCTTC.

The CDR3 here is CASSQFSLADYEQYF. The CDR3 nucleotides are TGTGCCAGCAGCCAATTCTCGCTAGCAGACTACGAGCAGTACTTC. This sequence joins TRBV4-2 and TRBJ2-7, with D possibly TRBD2 on 5 matching bases. The CDR3 sequence is 15 residues long. Germline V gene data show CDR1 as LGHNA and CDR2 as YNFKEQ. Trimming took off 2 bases at V and 3 bases at J, with 14 bases between the two ends.

The chain's CDR3 is CASNRNTGELFF. CDR3 nucleotide sequence: TGTGCCAGCAACAGAAACACCGGGGAGCTGTTTTTT. V gene TRBV6-5 combines with J gene TRBJ2-2; D uncertain. This CDR3 contains 12 residues. V was cut by 7 bases and J by 2 bases, with 5 bases left in between. Germline-derived CDR1 and CDR2 are MNHEY and SVGAGI.

This chain connects TRBV5-4 to TRBJ1-4, with a tentative D call TRBD1 (5 bases). The CDR3 extends over 14 amino acids. Germline V gives CDR1 SGHNT, CDR2 YYREEE (reference sequence). V lost 2 bases to trimming and J lost 6 bases, with 11 bases between them. In DNA form, the CDR3 reads TGTGCCAGCAGCTTCCGTGGGGGTGATGAAAAACTGTTTTTT. Protein sequence: CASSFRGGDEKLFF.

The chain combines TRBV29-1 with TRBJ2-7; possibly TRBD1 for D (7 bases). V gave up 6 bases and J gave up 4 bases, with 22 bases separating them. The CDR3 sequence is 15 residues long. CDR1 is SQVTM and CDR2 is ANQGSEA in the germline V gene. The chain's CDR3 is CSVGPQISGGYEQYF. CDR3 in DNA: TGCAGCGTCGGGCCCCAAATATCAGGGGGGTACGAGCAGTACTTC.